A selection of T cell receptor beta chains follows, all from one sample in a study of blood T cell repertoires in COVID-19. The assay was immunoSEQ multiplex PCR, and TCRdb's table has in-frame clones only and misses some. The data contain 15,000 to 20,000 clones, 80% to 90% of them singletons. What was sequenced was peripheral blood. All receptors come from a human donor with active COVID-19. The donor label of this sample is uncertain. The CDR3 runs from the conserved cysteine through the conserved F or W. Each record gives: V gene, clone size, J gene, D gene, CDR3 protein, CDR3 DNA. D genes are given only for firm matches. The size field is filled for only some rows; it gives once, few, many or a size class.

v_gene: TRBV7-2
abundance: -
j_gene: TRBJ2-7
d_gene: -
CDR3aa: CASSSQGTIYYEQYF
CDR3nt: TGTGCCAGCAGCTCTCAGGGGACAATTTACTACGAGCAGTACTTC

v_gene: TRBV11-3
abundance: -
j_gene: TRBJ2-3
d_gene: TRBD2
CDR3aa: CASSFGSGLAGGRQYF
CDR3nt: TGTGCCAGCAGCTTTGGGTCCGGACTAGCGGGGGGGCGGCAGTATTTT

v_gene: TRBV19
abundance: -
j_gene: TRBJ2-1
d_gene: TRBD2
CDR3aa: CASSIVSSGGNEQFF
CDR3nt: TGTGCCAGTAGTATCGTTAGTAGCGGGGGAAATGAGCAGTTCTTC

v_gene: TRBV19
abundance: -
j_gene: TRBJ2-3
d_gene: -
CDR3aa: CASIGAFTDTQYF
CDR3nt: TGTGCCAGTATTGGGGCATTCACAGATACGCAGTATTTT

v_gene: TRBV20-1
abundance: once
j_gene: TRBJ2-3
d_gene: TRBD2
CDR3aa: CSASMLAGDKPSTDTQYF
CDR3nt: TGCAGTGCTAGTATGCTAGCGGGGGACAAACCTAGCACAGATACGCAGTATTTT

v_gene: TRBV19
abundance: -
j_gene: TRBJ2-7
d_gene: TRBD2
CDR3aa: CASSIAVASGEHEQYF
CDR3nt: TGTGCCAGTAGTATAGCCGTTGCTAGCGGGGAACACGAGCAGTACTTC

v_gene: TRBV11-2
abundance: -
j_gene: TRBJ2-1
d_gene: TRBD2
CDR3aa: CASNPNSFLGLAGYNEQFF
CDR3nt: TGTGCCAGCAACCCCAACTCATTTCTCGGTCTAGCGGGTTACAATGAGCAGTTCTTC

v_gene: TRBV25-1
abundance: -
j_gene: TRBJ1-6
d_gene: -
CDR3aa: CASRSSGWANSPLHF
CDR3nt: TGTGCCAGCAGGTCGTCAGGGTGGGCGAATTCACCCCTCCACTTT

v_gene: TRBV9
abundance: once
j_gene: TRBJ2-3
d_gene: TRBD2
CDR3aa: CASSAATSGYTDTQYF
CDR3nt: TGTGCCAGCAGCGCCGCGACTAGCGGGTACACAGATACGCAGTATTTT

v_gene: TRBV9
abundance: -
j_gene: TRBJ2-3
d_gene: TRBD2
CDR3aa: CASSVGAGGYTDTQYF
CDR3nt: TGTGCCAGCAGCGTCGGGGCGGGGGGATACACAGATACGCAGTATTTT

v_gene: TRBV5-1
abundance: -
j_gene: TRBJ1-2
d_gene: TRBD1
CDR3aa: CASRTRNTGDGYTF
CDR3nt: TGCGCCAGCAGGACCCGAAACACAGGGGATGGCTACACCTTC

v_gene: TRBV19
abundance: -
j_gene: TRBJ1-4
d_gene: -
CDR3aa: CASSAGLVTNEKLFF
CDR3nt: TGTGCCAGTAGTGCGGGTTTAGTAACTAATGAAAAACTGTTTTTT

v_gene: TRBV28
abundance: -
j_gene: TRBJ1-6
d_gene: -
CDR3aa: CASRPPVGSFNSPLHF
CDR3nt: TGTGCCAGCAGGCCCCCCGTCGGGTCTTTTAATTCACCCCTCCACTTT